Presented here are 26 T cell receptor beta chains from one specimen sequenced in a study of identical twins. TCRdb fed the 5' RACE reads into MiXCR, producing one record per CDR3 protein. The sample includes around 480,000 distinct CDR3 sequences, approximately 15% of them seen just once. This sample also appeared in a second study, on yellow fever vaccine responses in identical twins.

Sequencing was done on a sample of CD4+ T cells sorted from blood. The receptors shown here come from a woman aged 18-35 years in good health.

CDR3: CASGLVRGLAAHGGIEQFF. The CDR3 nucleotides are TGTGCTAGTGGTTTGGTACGGGGACTAGCGGCTCATGGGGGGATTGAGCAGTTCTTC. The chain has TRBV12-5 and TRBJ2-1; 11 nucleotides align to TRBD2. CDR1 and CDR2 from the germline V gene are LGHNT and FRNRAP. V shed 0 bases and J 9 bases; nucleotides not matched to a gene: 16. The length of the CDR3 is 19 residues. Variable domain in full (rest from reference TRBV12-5 and TRBJ2-1): DARVTQTPRHKVTEMGQEVTMRCQPILGHNTVFWYRQTMMQGLELLAYFRNRAPLDDSGMPKDRFSAEMPDATLATLKIQPSEPRDSAVYFCASGLVRGLAAHGGIEQFFGPGTRLTVL.

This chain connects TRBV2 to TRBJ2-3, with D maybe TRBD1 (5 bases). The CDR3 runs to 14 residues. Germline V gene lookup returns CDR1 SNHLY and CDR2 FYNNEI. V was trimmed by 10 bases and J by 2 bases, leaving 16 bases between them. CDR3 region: CATDSGRVTDTQYF. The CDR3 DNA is TGTGCCACCGACTCGGGCAGGGTCACAGATACGCAGTATTTT. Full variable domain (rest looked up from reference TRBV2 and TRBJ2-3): EPEVTQTPSHQVTQMGQEVILRCVPISNHLYFYWYRQILGQKVEFLVSFYNNEISEKSEIFDDQFSVERPDGSNFTLKIRSTKLEDSAMYFCATDSGRVTDTQYFGPGTRLTVL.

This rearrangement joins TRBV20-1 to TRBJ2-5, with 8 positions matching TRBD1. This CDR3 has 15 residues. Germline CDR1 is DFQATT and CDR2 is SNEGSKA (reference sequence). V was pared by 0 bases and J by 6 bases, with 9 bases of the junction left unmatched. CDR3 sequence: CSARDPTGGEKTQYF. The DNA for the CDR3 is TGCAGTGCTAGAGATCCCACAGGGGGTGAGAAGACCCAGTACTTC.

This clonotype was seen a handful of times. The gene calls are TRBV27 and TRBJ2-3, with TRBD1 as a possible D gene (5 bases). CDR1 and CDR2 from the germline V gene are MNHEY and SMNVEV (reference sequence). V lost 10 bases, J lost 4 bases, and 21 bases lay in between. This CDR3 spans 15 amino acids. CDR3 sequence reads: CATKTRSGLADTQYF. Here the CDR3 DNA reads TGTGCCACCAAGACCCGGTCAGGGTTGGCAGATACGCAGTATTTT.

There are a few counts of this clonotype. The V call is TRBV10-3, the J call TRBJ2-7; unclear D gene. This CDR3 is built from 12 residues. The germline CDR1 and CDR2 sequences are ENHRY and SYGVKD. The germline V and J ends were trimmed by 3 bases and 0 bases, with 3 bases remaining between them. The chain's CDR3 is CAISDNSYEQYF. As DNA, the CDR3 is TGTGCCATCAGTGACAACTCCTACGAGCAGTACTTC.

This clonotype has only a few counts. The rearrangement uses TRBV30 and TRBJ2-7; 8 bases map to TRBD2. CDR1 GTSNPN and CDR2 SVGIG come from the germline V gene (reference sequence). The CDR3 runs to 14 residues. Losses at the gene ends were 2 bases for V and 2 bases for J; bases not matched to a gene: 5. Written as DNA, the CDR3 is TGTGCCTGGAGTAAAGGACTAGCTGCCTACGAGCAGTACTTC. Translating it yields CAWSKGLAAYEQYF.

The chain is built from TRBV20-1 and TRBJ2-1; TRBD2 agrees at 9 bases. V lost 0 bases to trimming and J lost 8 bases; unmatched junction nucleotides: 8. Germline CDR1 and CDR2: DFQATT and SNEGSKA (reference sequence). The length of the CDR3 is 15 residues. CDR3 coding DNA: TGCAGTGCTAGAGAGGGCGGGAGGGCCTCGGATGAGCAGTTCTTC. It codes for CSAREGGRASDEQFF.

DNA of the CDR3: TGTGCCAGCACCGGGACTAGCAACTACAATGAGCAGTTCTTC. Amino acids: CASTGTSNYNEQFF. The chain recombines TRBV6-1 with TRBJ2-1; 9 bases agree with TRBD2. CDR1 and CDR2 from the germline V gene are MNHNS and SASEGT. This CDR3 has 14 residues. V dropped 7 bases and J dropped 3; count of bases not matched to a gene: 4.

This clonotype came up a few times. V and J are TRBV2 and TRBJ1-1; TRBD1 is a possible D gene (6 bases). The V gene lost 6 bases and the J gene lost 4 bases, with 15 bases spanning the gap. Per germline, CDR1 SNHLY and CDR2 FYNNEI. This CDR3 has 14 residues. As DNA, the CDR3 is TGTGCCAGCAGCCAACAGGGCCCGAGCACTGAAGCTTTCTTT. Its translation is CASSQQGPSTEAFF.

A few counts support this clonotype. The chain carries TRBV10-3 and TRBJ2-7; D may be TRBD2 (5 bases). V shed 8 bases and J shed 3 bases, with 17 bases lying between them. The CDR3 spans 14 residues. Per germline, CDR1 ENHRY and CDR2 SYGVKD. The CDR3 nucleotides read TGTGCCATCCAAAACCCTGCGGGCGGCTACGAGCAGTACTTC. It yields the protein CAIQNPAGGYEQYF.

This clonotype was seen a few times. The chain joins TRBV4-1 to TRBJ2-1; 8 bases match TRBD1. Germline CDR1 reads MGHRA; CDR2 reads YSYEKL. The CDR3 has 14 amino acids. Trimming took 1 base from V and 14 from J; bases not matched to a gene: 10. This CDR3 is CASSQVFSQGVEFF. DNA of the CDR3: TGCGCCAGCAGCCAAGTGTTCTCACAGGGGGTGGAGTTCTTC.

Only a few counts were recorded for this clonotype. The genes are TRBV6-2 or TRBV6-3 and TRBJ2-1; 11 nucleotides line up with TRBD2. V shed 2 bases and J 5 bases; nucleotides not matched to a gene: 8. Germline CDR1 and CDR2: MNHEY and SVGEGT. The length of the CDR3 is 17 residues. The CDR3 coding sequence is TGTGCCAGCAGTTACATCCTCGGGACTAGCGGAGACAATGAGCAGTTCTTC. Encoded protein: CASSYILGTSGDNEQFF.

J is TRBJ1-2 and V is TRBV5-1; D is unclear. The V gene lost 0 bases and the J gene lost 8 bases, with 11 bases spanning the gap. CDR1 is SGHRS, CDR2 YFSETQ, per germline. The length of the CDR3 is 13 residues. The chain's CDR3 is CASSLGRPGGYTF. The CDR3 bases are TGCGCCAGCAGCTTGGGACGGCCAGGAGGCTACACCTTC.

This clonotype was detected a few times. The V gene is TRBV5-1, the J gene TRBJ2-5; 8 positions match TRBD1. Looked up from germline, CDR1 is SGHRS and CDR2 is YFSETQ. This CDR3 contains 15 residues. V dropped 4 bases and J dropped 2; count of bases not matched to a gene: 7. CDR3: CASSLTGGGQETQYF. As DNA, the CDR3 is TGCGCCAGCAGCCTAACAGGGGGTGGACAAGAGACCCAGTACTTC.

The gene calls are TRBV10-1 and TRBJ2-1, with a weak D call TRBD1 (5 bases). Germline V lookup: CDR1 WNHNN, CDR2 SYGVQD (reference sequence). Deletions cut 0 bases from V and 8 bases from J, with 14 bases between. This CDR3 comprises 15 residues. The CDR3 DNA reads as TGCGCCAGCAGTGAGTCGTGGACACCCGGGCATGAGCAGTTCTTC. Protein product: CASSESWTPGHEQFF.

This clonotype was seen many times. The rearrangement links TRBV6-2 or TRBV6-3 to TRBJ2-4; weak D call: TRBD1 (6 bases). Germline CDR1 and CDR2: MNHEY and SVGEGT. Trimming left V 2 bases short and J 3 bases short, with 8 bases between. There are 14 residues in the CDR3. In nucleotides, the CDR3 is TGTGCCAGCAGTTACACAGGGTACAAAAACATTCAGTACTTC. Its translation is CASSYTGYKNIQYF.

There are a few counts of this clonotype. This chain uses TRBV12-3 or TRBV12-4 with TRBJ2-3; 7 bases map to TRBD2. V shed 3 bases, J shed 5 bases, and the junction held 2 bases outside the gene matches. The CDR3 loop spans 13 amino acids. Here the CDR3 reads CASSFERGDTQYF. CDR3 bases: TGTGCCAGCAGTTTTGAGCGGGGAGATACGCAGTATTTT.

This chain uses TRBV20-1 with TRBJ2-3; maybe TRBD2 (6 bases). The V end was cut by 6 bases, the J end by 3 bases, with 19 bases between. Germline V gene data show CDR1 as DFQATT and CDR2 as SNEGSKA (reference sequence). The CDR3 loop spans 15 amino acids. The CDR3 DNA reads TGCAGTGCCCCTCCGGCCAGCGGGCAGACAGATACGCAGTATTTT. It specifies CSAPPASGQTDTQYF.

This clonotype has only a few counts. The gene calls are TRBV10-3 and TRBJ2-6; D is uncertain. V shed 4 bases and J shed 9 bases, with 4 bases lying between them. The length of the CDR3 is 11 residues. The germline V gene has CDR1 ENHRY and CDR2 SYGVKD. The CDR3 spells CAISGLNVLTF. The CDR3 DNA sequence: TGTGCCATCAGTGGGCTCAACGTCCTGACTTTC.

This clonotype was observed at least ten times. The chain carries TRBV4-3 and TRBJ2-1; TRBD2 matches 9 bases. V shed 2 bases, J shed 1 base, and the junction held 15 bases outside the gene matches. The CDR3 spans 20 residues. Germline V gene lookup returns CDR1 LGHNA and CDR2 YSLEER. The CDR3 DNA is TGCGCCAGCAGCCAATTTCATGGACTAGCCCTAGCGGGGTCCTACAATGAGCAGTTCTTC. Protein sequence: CASSQFHGLALAGSYNEQFF.

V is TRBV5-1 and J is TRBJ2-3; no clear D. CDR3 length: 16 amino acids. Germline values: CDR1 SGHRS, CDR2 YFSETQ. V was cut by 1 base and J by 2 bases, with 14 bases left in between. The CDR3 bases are TGCGCCAGCAGCTTGCCCCATACCCCCGACACAGATACGCAGTATTTT. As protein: CASSLPHTPDTDTQYF.

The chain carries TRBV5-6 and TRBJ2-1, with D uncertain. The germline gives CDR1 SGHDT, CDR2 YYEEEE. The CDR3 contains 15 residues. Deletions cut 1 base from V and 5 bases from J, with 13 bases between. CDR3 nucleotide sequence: TGTGCCAGCAGCTTGCAAGTAGACCCAAACAATGAGCAGTTCTTC. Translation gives CASSLQVDPNNEQFF. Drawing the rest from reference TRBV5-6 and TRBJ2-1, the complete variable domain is DAGVTQSPTHLIKTRGQQVTLRCSPKSGHDTVSWYQQALGQGPQFIFQYYEEEERQRGNFPDRFSGHQFPNYSSELNVNALLLGDSALYLCASSLQVDPNNEQFFGPGTRLTVL.

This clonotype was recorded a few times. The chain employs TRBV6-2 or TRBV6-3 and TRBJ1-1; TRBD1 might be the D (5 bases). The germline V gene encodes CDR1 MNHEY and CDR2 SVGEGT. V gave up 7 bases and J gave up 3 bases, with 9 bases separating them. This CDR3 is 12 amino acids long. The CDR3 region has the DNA TGTGCCAGCATGCAGGGTCACACTGAAGCTTTCTTT. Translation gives CASMQGHTEAFF.

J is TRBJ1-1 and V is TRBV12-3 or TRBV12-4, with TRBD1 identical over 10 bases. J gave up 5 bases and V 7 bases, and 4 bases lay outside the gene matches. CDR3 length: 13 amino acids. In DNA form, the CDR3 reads TGTGCCAGCAAGATGGGACAGGGGACTGAAGCTTTCTTT. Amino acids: CASKMGQGTEAFF.

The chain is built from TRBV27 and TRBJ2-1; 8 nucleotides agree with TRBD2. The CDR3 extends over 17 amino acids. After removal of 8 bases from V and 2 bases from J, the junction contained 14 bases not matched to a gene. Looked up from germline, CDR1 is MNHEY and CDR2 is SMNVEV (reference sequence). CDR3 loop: CASGLRTSLYAYNEQFF. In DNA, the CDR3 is TGTGCCAGCGGACTGCGGACTAGCCTGTATGCCTACAATGAGCAGTTCTTC.

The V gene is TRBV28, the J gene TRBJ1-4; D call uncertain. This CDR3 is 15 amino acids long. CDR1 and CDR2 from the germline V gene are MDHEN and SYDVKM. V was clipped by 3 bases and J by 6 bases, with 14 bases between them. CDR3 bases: TGTGCCAGCAGTTTTACGTCGAGTGGGTATGAAAAACTGTTTTTT. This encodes CASSFTSSGYEKLFF.